This entry describes one T cell receptor (beta chain). Its cognate antigen is unknown. Germline CDR1 reads ENHRY; CDR2 reads SYGVKD. The V and J ends lost 5 bases and 2 bases respectively, with 21 bases between them. The CDR3 is 17 amino acids. The donors gave bone marrow, and they were healthy. The data belong to a study of cytomegalovirus exposure and HLA in healthy donors. Overall study findings and caveats: No immune exposure information besides CMV serostatus was available. Sequencing depth roughly uniform across donors was assumed in presence/absence analyses.

PCR was performed using 60 Vbeta and 13 Jbeta primers. Here immunoSEQ multiplex PCR was the method, and the copy in TCRdb shows in-frame clones only, minus some. The sample carries around 130,000 clones, about 81% recorded once. Sequences were obtained from PBMCs. The chain combines TRBV10-3 with TRBJ2-5, with TRBD1 as a possible D gene (6 bases). The TCR originated in a woman aged 40 to 50 in good health and CMV-seropositive. The CDR3 DNA reads as TGTGCCATCAGTCCTGACCTTGGACAGTCAATACAAGAGACCCAGTACTTC. This codes for CAISPDLGQSIQETQYF.